This T cell receptor beta chain originates from a study of T-cell reconstitution after alpha-beta-depleted transplantation in children (dated by TCRdb to 2016 to 2017). Notes on the research overall: Using TCR repertoire profiling, the study followed T-cell immune reconstitution in a quantitative way in children after TCRalphabeta/CD19-depleted allogeneic hematopoietic cell transplantation.

The library was built by means of PCR. Sequencing relied on an Illumina HiSeq 2500. TCR library preparation used molecular barcoding, with unique molecular identifiers applied to normalize quantification of the TCRbeta repertoire. TCRdb handled the public reads itself, with Q25 trimming in fastp and clone calling in MiXCR, and kept productive beta chains. Rows are unified per CDR3 protein, each entry keeping the most common DNA and genes. The sample table contains over 550,000 distinct CDR3 sequences; only one count was recorded for under 12% of them. The ten largest clones represent 4% to 5% of the sample. Trimming accounts for 5 bases at V and 9 bases at J, while the number of junction bases matched to no gene is 7. Via the germline V gene, CDR1 is SGHTA and CDR2 FQGNSA. From the cysteine up to the phenylalanine, the CDR3 has a length of 15 residues. Of all the DNA, just the CDR3 is kept, 45 bases in frame from base 1.

This clonotype came up a few times. Its target antigen remains unknown. Base quality data are lacking; no much larger clone is found one base away. The chain joins TRBV7-2 to TRBJ2-1; 13 bases in the middle match TRBD2. The sample was PBMCs from the stem cell graft donor, taken from the stem cell graft. The TCR was taken from a human donor who donated a stem cell graft to a child with acute myeloid leukemia. The CDR3 protein sequence reads: CASSLGLAGSGEQFF. The DNA sequence is given as TGTGCCAGCAGCCTGGGACTAGCGGGGAGCGGTGAGCAGTTCTTC.